A single sample gave rise to the 30 T cell receptor beta chains below, sequenced in a study of CD8 T cell repertoires and HIV-1 epitope variants. These receptors' antigens are unknown. The table came from immunoSEQ multiplex PCR; TCRdb's copy has only in-frame clones and leaves some out. The data show about 2,600 clones, around 67% seen once. The sequencing sample was made of cultured CD8+ T cells derived from PBMCs. These receptors were taken from a male donor with HIV.

The gene calls are TRBV6-5 and TRBJ2-3; 7 bases map to TRBD2. Unmatched junction bases numbered 5, after V lost 2 bases and J lost 6 bases. The CDR3 is made up of 14 amino acids. The germline CDR1 and CDR2 sequences are MNHEY and SVGAGI. The CDR3 protein is CASSYQDGRDTQYF. CDR3 DNA: TGTGCCAGCAGTTACCAGGACGGGAGGGATACGCAGTATTTT.

V usage is TRBV30 and J usage is TRBJ1-2; D may be TRBD1 (5 bases). The CDR3 covers 14 residues. Trimming took off 3 bases at V and 3 bases at J, with 14 bases between the two ends. Looked up from germline, CDR1 is GTSNPN and CDR2 is SVGIG (reference sequence). The CDR3 sequence: CAWSPDRFDYGYTF. For the CDR3, the DNA is TGTGCCTGGAGCCCCGACAGATTTGACTATGGCTACACCTTC.

The genes are TRBV5-6 and TRBJ2-7; D gene unclear. The CDR3 extends over 12 amino acids. V gave up 0 bases and J gave up 6 bases, with 7 bases separating them. Germline CDR1 reads SGHDT; CDR2 reads YYEEEE. For the CDR3, the DNA is TGTGCCAGCAGCTTGGAATCACCCGAGCAGTACTTC. It specifies CASSLESPEQYF. Drawing the rest from reference TRBV5-6 and TRBJ2-7, the complete variable domain is DAGVTQSPTHLIKTRGQQVTLRCSPKSGHDTVSWYQQALGQGPQFIFQYYEEEERQRGNFPDRFSGHQFPNYSSELNVNALLLGDSALYLCASSLESPEQYFGPGTRLTVT.

V and J are TRBV15 and TRBJ2-1; D not resolved. The V and J ends lost 0 bases and 9 bases respectively, with 15 bases between them. Germline lookup yields CDR1 LNHNV and CDR2 YYDKDF (reference sequence). The CDR3 loop spans 15 amino acids. CDR3 in DNA: TGTGCCACCAGCAGAGATTTGTTTGCTGTTGGTGAGCAGTTCTTC. Translating it yields CATSRDLFAVGEQFF.

This clone is deemed large. The V and J genes are TRBV19 and TRBJ1-5, with TRBD1 matching 7 bases. The V and J ends lost 7 bases and 1 base, in that order; junction bases with no gene match: 7. The CDR3 sequence is 15 residues long. The V gene's germline CDR1 is LNHDA and CDR2 SQIVND (reference sequence). CDR3 amino acids: CASTPDRLSNQPQHF. The CDR3 DNA reads as TGTGCCAGTACCCCGGACAGGTTAAGCAATCAGCCCCAGCATTTT.

The chain has TRBV5-4 and TRBJ2-7; 8 bases match TRBD1. There are 14 residues in the CDR3. Germline V CDR1 and CDR2: SGHNT, YYREEE (reference sequence). Trimming at V came to 0 bases and at J to 5 bases, leaving 4 bases not matched to a gene. This CDR3 is CASSLADRVNEQYF. Here the CDR3 DNA reads TGTGCCAGCAGCTTGGCGGACAGGGTGAACGAGCAGTACTTC.

The V gene is TRBV7-2, the J gene TRBJ1-5; D gene ambiguous. The ends were cut back, 1 base at V and 3 bases at J, with 13 bases in the middle. The CDR3 length is 16 residues. Germline-derived CDR1 and CDR2 are SGHTA and FQGNSA. CDR3 sequence reads: CASSLEAAGYNQPQHF. CDR3 coding DNA: TGTGCCAGCAGCTTAGAGGCCGCGGGTTACAATCAGCCCCAGCATTTT.

The chain has TRBV6-4 and TRBJ1-2; D remains unclear. V lost 5 bases and J lost 14, with 12 bases in between. Germline V gene data show CDR1 as MRHNA and CDR2 as SNTAGT. The CDR3 is 10 residues long. CDR3 region: CASSSRLTTF. The CDR3 DNA is TGTGCCAGCAGTTCGCGGTTGACAACCTTC.

The chain joins TRBV27 to TRBJ2-7; 7 nucleotides line up with TRBD2. Germline V gene data show CDR1 as MNHEY and CDR2 as SMNVEV (reference sequence). This CDR3 contains 13 residues. Trimming cost V 6 bases and J 5 bases; bases outside gene matches: 7. CDR3 nucleotide sequence: TGTGCCAGCAGGCCTAAAAGCGGGAACGAGCAGTACTTC. Its protein is CASRPKSGNEQYF.

This clone appeared a single time. The genes are TRBV28 and TRBJ1-2, with D uncertain. The CDR3 is 13 amino acids. Trimming stripped 6 bases from V and 0 bases from J, with 8 bases between. Germline V lookup: CDR1 MDHEN, CDR2 SYDVKM. The CDR3 is CASRASPNYGYTF. The CDR3 coding sequence is TGTGCCAGCAGAGCCAGTCCTAACTATGGCTACACCTTC.

The chain joins TRBV6-6 to TRBJ2-7; 8 positions agree with TRBD1. Germline CDR1 reads MNHNY; CDR2 reads SVGAGI (reference sequence). The trim removed 5 bases at V and 6 bases at J, leaving 3 bases unmatched. CDR3 length: 12 amino acids. The CDR3 region is CASSETGAEQYF. CDR3 DNA: TGTGCCAGCAGTGAGACAGGGGCCGAGCAGTACTTC.

This clone was observed once. The chain has TRBV4-2 and TRBJ1-2, with D possibly matching TRBD1 (5 bases). This CDR3 is 14 amino acids long. V was pared by 1 base and J by 4 bases, with 10 bases between. Looked up from germline, CDR1 is LGHNA and CDR2 is YNFKEQ. CDR3 loop: CASSQVQAAYGYTF. In DNA form, the CDR3 reads TGTGCCAGCAGCCAAGTACAGGCAGCCTATGGCTACACCTTC.

In its sample, this clone was seen a few times. The rearrangement links TRBV4-1 to TRBJ2-7, with D uncertain. Germline V gene sequence: CDR1 MGHRA, CDR2 YSYEKL. Trimming removed 4 bases from V and 3 bases from J, with 10 bases in between. The CDR3 sequence is 13 residues long. CDR3 in amino acids: CASSRILDYEQYF. For the CDR3, the DNA is TGCGCCAGCAGCCGTATACTCGACTACGAGCAGTACTTC.

The chain is built from TRBV29-1 and TRBJ1-5; D might be TRBD1 (6 bases). The CDR3 runs to 16 residues. Trimming pared 4 bases from V and 1 base from J, leaving 17 bases between. The V gene's germline CDR1 is SQVTM and CDR2 ANQGSEA. The DNA for the CDR3 is TGCAGCGTTGGGGGGGGGATCGACAGGAGCAATCAGCCCCAGCATTTT. Residues: CSVGGGIDRSNQPQHF. The variable domain in full, completed from reference TRBV29-1 and TRBJ1-5, reads SAVISQKPSRDICQRGTSLTIQCQVDSQVTMMFWYRQQPGQSLTLIATANQGSEATYESGFVIDKFPISRPNLTFSTLTVSNMSPEDSSIYLCSVGGGIDRSNQPQHFGDGTRLSIL.

This clone has only a few counts. This chain connects TRBV6-6 to TRBJ2-5, with TRBD2 matching 7 bases. With 6 bases clipped from V and 5 bases from J, the junction kept 15 bases outside the gene matches. This CDR3 is 16 amino acids long. Germline CDR1 and CDR2: MNHNY and SVGAGI (reference sequence). The chain's CDR3 is CASSRALGEGRETQYF. The CDR3 DNA reads TGTGCCAGCAGCCGAGCTTTGGGGGAGGGCCGTGAGACCCAGTACTTC.

V gene TRBV25-1 combines with J gene TRBJ1-4, with a possible D match to TRBD1 (5 bases). The CDR3 spans 13 residues. Germline V gene data show CDR1 as MGHDK and CDR2 as SYGVNS. V gave up 3 bases and J gave up 10 bases, with 12 bases separating them. DNA for the CDR3: TGTGCCAGCAGTGATTTACATGGGGGAAAACTGTTTTTT. Residues: CASSDLHGGKLFF.

The rearrangement links TRBV6-5 to TRBJ1-1; the D gene is possibly TRBD1 (6 bases). V lost 5 bases and J 5 bases, leaving 18 bases between the germline ends. The germline V gene encodes CDR1 MNHEY and CDR2 SVGAGI. CDR3 length equals 15 residues. The chain's CDR3 is CASSRQTGLRTEAFF. In DNA form, the CDR3 reads TGTGCCAGCAGTCGACAAACAGGGCTACGAACTGAAGCTTTCTTT.

The chain is built from TRBV14 and TRBJ1-4; D call uncertain. The CDR3 totals 16 residues. Germline V CDR1 and CDR2: SGHDN, FVKESK. Trimming took off 0 bases at V and 5 bases at J, with 13 bases between the two ends. The CDR3 here is CASSQDDAGRNEKLFF. The CDR3 nucleotides read TGTGCCAGCAGCCAAGATGACGCAGGAAGGAATGAAAAACTGTTTTTT.

This clone has only a few counts. The chain links TRBV7-9 to TRBJ2-7, with TRBD2 matching over 9 bases. V was pared by 5 bases and J by 7 bases, with 12 bases of the junction left unmatched. The CDR3 is 15 residues long. Germline assignment: CDR1 SEHNR and CDR2 FQNEAQ (reference sequence). The CDR3 DNA is TGTGCCAGCAGCCCAAAAGGTAGCGGGAGTGGAGAGCAGTACTTC. Translation: CASSPKGSGSGEQYF.

This sequence joins TRBV27 and TRBJ2-7; D gene unclear. The V gene's germline CDR1 is MNHEY and CDR2 SMNVEV (reference sequence). The CDR3 length is 13 residues. V was trimmed by 3 bases and J by 0 bases, leaving 6 bases between them. The CDR3 bases are TGTGCCAGCAGTTTCGCGGACTCCTACGAGCAGTACTTC. It translates to CASSFADSYEQYF.

This clone was seen once. The chain combines TRBV7-6 with TRBJ2-3; tentatively, D is TRBD1 (5 bases). The CDR3 is made up of 13 amino acids. Deletions cut 4 bases from V and 1 base from J, with 6 bases between. CDR1 SGHVS and CDR2 FNYEAQ come from the germline V gene. In DNA, the CDR3 is TGTGCCAGCAGCTCACAGGGCACAGATACGCAGTATTTT. Its protein product is CASSSQGTDTQYF.

The chain recombines TRBV28 with TRBJ2-2; D is unresolved. V gave up 6 bases and J gave up 0 bases, with 8 bases separating them. The length of the CDR3 is 14 residues. Germline V lookup: CDR1 MDHEN, CDR2 SYDVKM. As DNA, the CDR3 is TGTGCCAGCAGGCTAGGGTCGAACACCGGGGAGCTGTTTTTT. Translation gives CASRLGSNTGELFF.

The CDR3 reads CASSHGREAFF. Written as DNA, the CDR3 is TGCGCCAGCAGCCACGGACGAGAAGCTTTCTTT. The chain couples TRBV4-3 to TRBJ1-1; D ambiguous. V gave up 3 bases and J gave up 8 bases, with 7 bases separating them. CDR3 length: 11 residues. Per germline, CDR1 LGHNA and CDR2 YSLEER.

In this sample, this clone turned up a few times. This chain connects TRBV6-4 to TRBJ2-3, with TRBD2 identical over 13 bases. The CDR3 has 16 residues. Germline values: CDR1 MRHNA, CDR2 SNTAGT. Trimming took 2 bases from V and 4 from J; bases not matched to a gene: 3. Written as DNA, the CDR3 is TGTGCCAGCAGTGACGCGACTAGCGGGGGGTCAGATACGCAGTATTTT. This gives the protein CASSDATSGGSDTQYF.

The V gene is TRBV27, the J gene TRBJ2-3, with unresolved D. Germline lookup yields CDR1 MNHEY and CDR2 SMNVEV (reference sequence). The CDR3 spans 14 residues. V lost 7 bases, J lost 0 bases, and 11 bases lay in between. CDR3: CASTASSSTDTQYF. The CDR3 DNA reads TGTGCCAGCACAGCGAGTTCTAGCACAGATACGCAGTATTTT.

This clone came up once. The V call is TRBV5-4, the J call TRBJ1-1; TRBD1 matches 8 bases. The CDR3 has 15 amino acids. Trimming took 5 bases from V and 3 from J; bases not matched to a gene: 9. The germline V gene encodes CDR1 SGHNT and CDR2 YYREEE (reference sequence). Here the CDR3 reads CASREDRGGDTEAFF. The CDR3 coding sequence is TGTGCCAGCAGGGAAGACAGGGGAGGGGACACTGAAGCTTTCTTT.

The chain carries TRBV19 and TRBJ2-3, with unresolved D. Germline V gene lookup returns CDR1 LNHDA and CDR2 SQIVND (reference sequence). The CDR3 consists of 13 residues. The V and J ends lost 6 bases and 5 bases respectively, with 12 bases between them. The CDR3 nucleotides read TGTGCCAGTAGCCGATTTTGGGGAGATACGCAGTATTTT. Translated, it gives CASSRFWGDTQYF.

The chain is built from TRBV28 and TRBJ2-5; the D gene could be TRBD1 or TRBD2 (6 bases each). Germline CDR1 MDHEN, CDR2 SYDVKM. V dropped 5 bases and J dropped 5 bases, with 18 bases sitting between them. The CDR3 is 15 amino acids. CDR3 loop: CASSTQLGGPETQYF. In nucleotides, the CDR3 is TGTGCCAGCAGTACACAACTGGGGGGCCCGGAGACCCAGTACTTC.

This chain uses TRBV10-1 with TRBJ2-1; 12 bases fit TRBD2. CDR3 length: 19 residues. Trimming at V came to 0 bases and at J to 4 bases, leaving 10 bases not matched to a gene. Germline V gene sequence: CDR1 WNHNN, CDR2 SYGVQD (reference sequence). The CDR3 is CASSESIRLAGVEYNEQFF. As DNA, the CDR3 is TGCGCCAGCAGTGAGTCTATCCGACTAGCGGGAGTGGAATACAATGAGCAGTTCTTC.

The sample holds one count of this clone. V gene TRBV6-5 combines with J gene TRBJ1-2; 9 nucleotides agree with TRBD1. Trimming removed 8 bases from V and 5 bases from J; junction bases left unmatched: 9. The CDR3 covers 14 residues. CDR1 is MNHEY, CDR2 SVGAGI, per germline. The CDR3 nucleotides are TGTGCCAGCGGGCGGACAGGGGAAGGGTATGGCTACACCTTC. Protein: CASGRTGEGYGYTF.